The 4 T cell receptor beta chains in this list originate from one sample, sequenced in a study of cytomegalovirus exposure and HLA in healthy donors. Researchers ran the PCR with 60 Vbeta and 13 Jbeta primers. Libraries were prepared by immunoSEQ multiplex PCR; TCRdb keeps only in-frame clonotypes and omits some of them. The sample consists of 210,000 or so clones, around four fifths of them appearing once. Sequencing was carried out using PBMCs. These receptors were taken from a boy aged 5-17 years in good health and CMV-seronegative.

The V gene is TRBV27, the J gene TRBJ1-5, with D unclear. Germline values: CDR1 MNHEY, CDR2 SMNVEV (reference sequence). Trimming took 4 bases from V and 6 from J, leaving 7 bases between them. This CDR3 contains 12 residues. This chain's CDR3 is CASSYAGQPQHF. The CDR3 DNA reads TGTGCCAGCAGTTACGCGGGTCAGCCCCAGCATTTT.

The chain is built from TRBV11-3 and TRBJ2-5; D call uncertain. This CDR3 has 15 amino acids. CDR1 is SGHNT, CDR2 YENEEA, per germline. V gave up 4 bases and J gave up 1 base, with 13 bases separating them. This CDR3 is CASSSRLSPQETQYF. The CDR3 DNA is TGTGCCAGCAGCTCCCGACTTAGCCCCCAAGAGACCCAGTACTTC.

The chain joins TRBV5-4 to TRBJ1-1; 8 bases agree with TRBD1. In germline, CDR1 is SGHNT, CDR2 YYREEE (reference sequence). Germline trimming cut 0 bases from V and 2 bases from J; bases unmatched to any gene: 3. This CDR3 contains 15 residues. CDR3 protein: CASSLDGQGNTEAFF. In nucleotides, the CDR3 is TGTGCCAGCAGCTTGGACGGACAGGGCAACACTGAAGCTTTCTTT.

This clone was recorded a few times. J is TRBJ1-2 and V is TRBV7-6; weak D call: TRBD1 (6 bases). CDR3 size: 16 residues. Looked up from germline, CDR1 is SGHVS and CDR2 is FNYEAQ. Trimming stripped 1 base from V and 2 bases from J, with 14 bases between. This CDR3 reads CASSLVAGAENYGYTF. In DNA, the CDR3 is TGTGCCAGCAGCTTAGTAGCGGGGGCCGAGAACTATGGCTACACCTTC.